The T cell receptor beta chain described here comes from a study of shared clonotypes between healthy human individuals. Overall study findings and caveats: Blood alone was sampled, and tissue repertoires likely differ.

Only in-frame clones appear in the TCRdb table, and some are missing; sequencing was by immunoSEQ multiplex PCR. The sample contains some 1.5 million clones, approximately 97% of which appear only once. V trimming: 6 bases; J trimming: 2 bases; junction bases outside the gene matches: 6. CDR1 LNHNV and CDR2 YYDKDF come from the germline V gene (reference sequence). The CDR3 loop spans 16 amino acids. Notes on this clone: The target antigen is unknown. The same CDR3 arises from other DNA sequences in this sample as well.

V gene TRBV15 combines with J gene TRBJ2-1; 11 nucleotides line up with TRBD2. The specimen sequenced was naive CD4+ T cells sorted from blood. Subset: CD45RA+ positively selected. The clonotype comes from a young man in good health. CDR3: CATSRGLAGTYNEQFF. The CDR3 DNA follows: TGTGCCACCAGTCGCGGACTAGCGGGTACCTACAATGAGCAGTTCTTC.